One and the same sample provided the 14 T cell receptor beta chains below, sequenced in a study of cytomegalovirus exposure and HLA in healthy donors. Primers included in the PCR were 60 Vbeta and 13 Jbeta primers. Only in-frame clones appear in the TCRdb table, and some are missing; sequencing was by immunoSEQ multiplex PCR. This sample carries 85,000 to 130,000 clones, roughly 80% of them seen once, and the ten largest clones take roughly 3.9%. Sequencing was done on a sample of PBMCs. These receptors all come from a man aged 60 to 69 in good health and CMV-seronegative.

The CDR3 is CASSQVGTSGDQAKNIQYF. DNA of the CDR3: TGTGCCAGCAGCCAAGTCGGGACTAGCGGGGACCAAGCCAAAAACATTCAGTACTTC. The genes are TRBV4-2 and TRBJ2-4; TRBD2 matches 13 bases. J lost 0 bases, V lost 1 base, and 6 bases had no gene match. The CDR3 totals 19 residues. In germline, CDR1 is LGHNA, CDR2 YNFKEQ.

V usage is TRBV6-6 and J usage is TRBJ1-1; 12 positions agree with TRBD1. CDR3 length: 16 amino acids. Germline-derived CDR1 and CDR2 are MNHNY and SVGAGI (reference sequence). With 5 bases clipped from V and 2 bases from J, the junction kept 6 bases outside the gene matches. CDR3 nucleotide sequence: TGTGCCAGCAGTAAGGGACAGGGGGCGGGAAACACTGAAGCTTTCTTT. It translates to CASSKGQGAGNTEAFF.

This rearrangement joins TRBV19 to TRBJ2-5; 9 nucleotides line up with TRBD2. Germline V gene data show CDR1 as LNHDA and CDR2 as SQIVND (reference sequence). The ends lost 4 bases at V and 4 bases at J; junction bases unmatched: 4. This CDR3 has 14 residues. Here the CDR3 reads CASSSGGGRETQYF. DNA for the CDR3: TGTGCCAGTAGTAGCGGGGGGGGACGAGAGACCCAGTACTTC.

This chain connects TRBV10-3 to TRBJ2-7; tentatively, D is TRBD1 (5 bases). Trimming took off 6 bases at V and 3 bases at J, with 12 bases between the two ends. From germline, CDR1 is ENHRY and CDR2 SYGVKD. CDR3 size: 13 residues. This chain's CDR3 is CAIRREGVYEQYV. In DNA, the CDR3 is TGTGCCATCAGGAGAGAAGGGGTCTACGAGCAGTACGTC.

This chain links TRBV2 with TRBJ2-6; 8 bases line up with TRBD2. Germline V lookup: CDR1 SNHLY, CDR2 FYNNEI. Unmatched junction bases numbered 6, after V lost 9 bases and J lost 2 bases. CDR3 length: 15 residues. The CDR3 loop reads CARALGGAGANVLTF. The CDR3 DNA reads TGTGCCAGAGCTCTCGGGGGGGCTGGGGCCAACGTCCTGACTTTC.

This clone occurred a few times. The chain links TRBV7-3 to TRBJ1-6; D is possibly TRBD1 (5 bases). V was trimmed by 3 bases and J by 10 bases, leaving 25 bases between them. In germline, CDR1 is SGHTA, CDR2 FQGTGA. The CDR3 is 18 amino acids. CDR3: CASSLLTSGGPPWSPLHF. In nucleotides, the CDR3 is TGTGCCAGCAGCTTGTTAACGTCGGGGGGACCGCCTTGGTCACCCCTCCACTTT.

The CDR3 nucleotides are TGTGCCAGCAGCTCGCAGCCTAGCGGGGGGGCTCGGGAGACCCAGTACTTC. It codes for CASSSQPSGGARETQYF. The J gene is TRBJ2-5, the V gene TRBV7-2; 12 positions agree with TRBD2. The V and J ends lost 4 bases and 5 bases, in that order; junction bases with no gene match: 11. Germline V gene lookup returns CDR1 SGHTA and CDR2 FQGNSA. This CDR3 contains 17 residues.

This clone was counted only a few times. The V and J genes are TRBV7-8 and TRBJ2-5, with TRBD2 matching 14 bases. CDR3 length: 20 amino acids. Trimming took 5 bases from V and 4 from J; bases not matched to a gene: 18. Per germline, CDR1 SGHVS and CDR2 FQNEAQ. The CDR3 protein is CASSPFVGSRTSGGRETQYF. The CDR3 bases are TGTGCCAGCAGCCCTTTTGTGGGGTCCCGGACTAGCGGGGGGCGAGAGACCCAGTACTTC.

The genes are TRBV7-9 and TRBJ1-1, with TRBD1 matching 7 bases. The CDR3 is 16 residues long. CDR1 and CDR2 (germline): SEHNR, FQNEAQ (reference sequence). Trimming at V came to 0 bases and at J to 2 bases, leaving 6 bases not matched to a gene. Here the CDR3 reads CASSLAVRGANTEAFF. CDR3 nucleotides: TGTGCCAGCAGCTTAGCGGTCAGGGGGGCCAACACTGAAGCTTTCTTT.

CDR3 coding DNA: TGTGCCAGCAGTGACGACAGTGGCGCGGAGACCCAGTACTTC. As protein: CASSDDSGAETQYF. The J gene is TRBJ2-5, the V gene TRBV25-1, with D possibly matching TRBD1 (5 bases). The CDR3 is made up of 14 amino acids. Trimming left V 3 bases short and J 5 bases short, with 13 bases between. CDR1 and CDR2 from the germline V gene are MGHDK and SYGVNS.

The rearrangement links TRBV7-9 to TRBJ2-2, with 7 bases matching TRBD1. This CDR3 is 16 amino acids long. The V gene end was trimmed by 3 bases and the J gene end by 4 bases; junction bases not matched to a gene: 8. Germline CDR1 reads SEHNR; CDR2 reads FQNEAQ (reference sequence). The CDR3 nucleotides are TGTGCCAGCAGCTTTGGTGGCAGGGGGATCACCGGGGAGCTGTTTTTT. This sequence encodes CASSFGGRGITGELFF.

The chain joins TRBV13 to TRBJ1-2, with D possibly being TRBD1 (6 bases). The CDR3 runs 15 residues. V was clipped by 5 bases and J by 4 bases, with 17 bases between them. Germline CDR1 reads PRHDT; CDR2 reads FYEKMQ (reference sequence). The CDR3 nucleotides read TGTGCCAGCAGCCCAGGGGTAGGGGTTAGCTATGGCTACACCTTC. Residues: CASSPGVGVSYGYTF. The full variable domain, its missing parts supplied by reference TRBV13 and TRBJ1-2, is AAGVIQSPRHLIKEKRETATLKCYPIPRHDTVYWYQQGPGQDPQFLISFYEKMQSDKGSIPDRFSAQQFSDYHSELNMSSLELGDSALYFCASSPGVGVSYGYTFGSGTRLTVV.

The CDR3 DNA is TGTGCCAGCAGGGATCGGGACAGGGCTAGCGAAAAACTGTTTTTT. Its translation is CASRDRDRASEKLFF. The J gene is TRBJ1-4, the V gene TRBV2; TRBD1 matches 9 bases. In germline, CDR1 is SNHLY, CDR2 FYNNEI. The CDR3 has 15 residues. J was trimmed by 8 bases and V by 6 bases; bases with no gene match: 10. Looking up the rest from reference TRBV2 and TRBJ1-4 gives the full variable domain: EPEVTQTPSHQVTQMGQEVILRCVPISNHLYFYWYRQILGQKVEFLVSFYNNEISEKSEIFDDQFSVERPDGSNFTLKIRSTKLEDSAMYFCASRDRDRASEKLFFGSGTQLSVL.

CDR3 residues: CASSYSLRSEQYF. In nucleotides, the CDR3 is TGTGCCAGCAGTTACTCGCTACGATCCGAGCAGTACTTC. The chain has TRBV6-5 and TRBJ2-7, with D hard to call. From germline, CDR1 is MNHEY and CDR2 SVGAGI. The length of the CDR3 is 13 residues. Trimming took off 0 bases at V and 6 bases at J, with 9 bases between the two ends.